This T cell receptor beta chain was captured in a study of blood T cell repertoires in COVID-19. In the source study's methods: It was from reference gene primer amplification that nucleated cell counts were estimated. Libraries were prepared by immunoSEQ multiplex PCR; TCRdb keeps only in-frame clonotypes and omits some of them. Clone size and the V and J calls come from that table; the DNA yielded D and trimming. Of some 250,000 clones listed, 70% to 90% are singletons. This CDR3 region has 14 residues. Trimming shortened V by 4 bases and J by 6 bases, and 13 bases separated the two germline ends. From germline, CDR1 is SGHKS and CDR2 YYEKEE (reference sequence).

The sequence was obtained from a woman aged 40 to 55 who had recovered from COVID-19. Material for sequencing was peripheral blood. The chain links TRBV5-5 to TRBJ1-4; D possibly corresponds to TRBD1 (5 bases). CDR3 coding DNA: TGTGCCAGCAGCCCCTGGGACTTGGATGAAAAACTGTTTTTT. Translating it yields CASSPWDLDEKLFF.